The 14 T cell receptor beta chains listed next were all sequenced from one sample in a study of human T cells and chemical hapten exposure. Time point denoted: pre-sensitization, week 0. Sample treatment: therapeutic diphenylcyclopropenone sensitization with weekly scalp DPC. One entry per CDR3 protein, called by TCRdb with MiXCR from the RACE reads. The data hold more than 100,000 distinct CDR3 sequences, with about 14% observed a single time. Source: whole blood, taken in connection with sensitization to the hapten diphenylcyclopropenone (DPC). Every receptor here comes from a woman aged 18-35 years with alopecia areata. Some clones in this sample may be carry-over from other donors' samples.

This clonotype was counted ten times or more. The chain carries TRBV3-1 and TRBJ1-1; tentatively, D is TRBD1 (5 bases). The V end lost 2 bases, the J end lost 10 bases, and 20 bases lay between the germline ends. The CDR3 has 15 residues. Germline-derived CDR1 and CDR2 are LGHDT and YNNKEL (reference sequence). The CDR3 DNA reads as TGTGCCAGCAGCCAATCACCGGAACAGGTGTCGGGAGCTTTCTTT. It codes for CASSQSPEQVSGAFF.

Remarks on this clonotype: This may be a read error: a much more frequent sequence differs by one nucleotide. The chain links TRBV6-2 or TRBV6-3 to TRBJ2-3; D not certain. With 2 bases removed from V and 5 bases from J, the gap between germline ends came to 2 bases. There are 11 residues in the CDR3. Germline V gene lookup returns CDR1 MNHEY and CDR2 SVGEGT. The CDR3: CASSYIDTQYF. CDR3 nucleotide sequence: TGTGCCAGCAGTTACATAGATACGCAGTATTTT.

A few counts support this clonotype. The chain has TRBV6-6 and TRBJ1-5; no definite D call. Per germline, CDR1 MNHNY and CDR2 SVGAGI (reference sequence). The CDR3 is made up of 16 amino acids. V was cut by 5 bases and J by 2 bases, with 16 bases left in between. This chain's CDR3 is CASSTTRTGGNQPQHF. For the CDR3, the DNA is TGTGCCAGCAGTACAACCCGGACGGGTGGCAATCAGCCCCAGCATTTT.

This clonotype was counted a single time. At one end, the junction sequence differs from germline, possibly due to a read error. This chain uses TRBV4-3 with TRBJ1-5; the D gene is possibly TRBD1 (5 bases). CDR3 length equals 16 residues. Germline V lookup: CDR1 LGHNA, CDR2 YSLEER. CDR3 in amino acids: CASGQDHRQSNQPQHF. In nucleotides, the CDR3 is TGCGCCAGCGGCCAAGATCACCGACAGAGCAATCAGCCCCAGCATTTT.

The chain joins TRBV13 to TRBJ2-3; the match to TRBD2 covers 8 bases. The CDR3 has 14 amino acids. Germline V gene data show CDR1 as PRHDT and CDR2 as FYEKMQ (reference sequence). V gave up 2 bases and J gave up 4 bases; unmatched junction bases: 2. For the CDR3, the DNA is TGTGCCAGCAGCTTACTTAGCGGGGCAGATACGCAGTATTTT. It translates to CASSLLSGADTQYF.

This clonotype was seen only a few times. The CDR3 DNA reads as TGTGCCAGCAGTTACCAGAACACTGAAGCTTTCTTT. Its translation: CASSYQNTEAFF. The chain joins TRBV6-5 to TRBJ1-1; unclear D gene. This CDR3 comprises 12 residues. Germline CDR1 and CDR2: MNHEY and SVGAGI. V lost 2 bases to trimming and J lost 1 base, with 2 bases between them.

The chain employs TRBV5-4 and TRBJ2-2; 10 nucleotides align to TRBD2. The CDR3 extends over 16 amino acids. In germline, CDR1 is SGHNT, CDR2 YYREEE (reference sequence). Losses at the gene ends were 4 bases for V and 4 bases for J; bases not matched to a gene: 7. The CDR3 sequence is CASSLSGGAGTGELFF. The CDR3 DNA sequence: TGTGCCAGCAGCCTCAGCGGGGGGGCGGGCACCGGGGAGCTGTTTTTT.

This clonotype was seen repeatedly, ten times or more. The chain links TRBV27 to TRBJ1-6, with 7 bases matching TRBD1. CDR1 is MNHEY, CDR2 SMNVEV, per germline (reference sequence). The CDR3 is 15 residues long. With 0 bases clipped from V and 7 bases from J, the junction kept 3 bases outside the gene matches. DNA for the CDR3: TGTGCCAGCAGTTTATCCGAGACAGGGAATTCACCCCTCCACTTT. It specifies CASSLSETGNSPLHF.

In this sample, this clonotype turned up a few times. The chain links TRBV7-8 to TRBJ1-4; 7 nucleotides match TRBD1. CDR1 and CDR2 from the germline V gene are SGHVS and FQNEAQ. This CDR3 has 15 amino acids. The V and J ends lost 4 bases and 7 bases, in that order; junction bases with no gene match: 9. The CDR3 reads CASSSSGTAFEKLFF. The CDR3 DNA follows: TGTGCCAGCAGCTCCTCCGGGACAGCCTTTGAAAAACTGTTTTTT.

In its sample, this clonotype was seen many times. The chain is built from TRBV6-5 and TRBJ1-2; weak D call: TRBD1 (6 bases). The CDR3 has 17 residues. Germline CDR1 reads MNHEY; CDR2 reads SVGAGI. V gave up 2 bases and J gave up 8 bases, with 24 bases separating them. The CDR3 loop reads CASSYALQGGLVSGYTF. The CDR3 DNA reads TGTGCCAGCAGTTACGCCCTACAGGGCGGGTTGGTAAGCGGCTACACCTTC.

The chain has TRBV11-3 and TRBJ2-1, with 11 bases matching TRBD1. This CDR3 comprises 15 residues. The germline V gene encodes CDR1 SGHNT and CDR2 YENEEA. V shed 3 bases and J 4 bases; nucleotides not matched to a gene: 2. The CDR3 nucleotides read TGTGCCAGCAGCTTGGACAGGGGGCATTACAATGAGCAGTTCTTC. Translated, it gives CASSLDRGHYNEQFF. The full variable domain, its missing parts supplied by reference TRBV11-3 and TRBJ2-1, is EAGVVQSPRYKIIEKKQPVAFWCNPISGHNTLYWYLQNLGQGPELLIRYENEEAVDDSQLPKDRFSAERLKGVDSTLKIQPAELGDSAVYLCASSLDRGHYNEQFFGPGTRLTVL.

This rearrangement joins TRBV29-1 to TRBJ1-2; D is unresolved. Germline CDR1 and CDR2: SQVTM and ANQGSEA. This CDR3 comprises 11 residues. Between the trimmed V and J ends, which lost 0 bases and 8 bases, there was a span of 7 bases. CDR3 loop: CSVEDNRGYTF. As DNA, the CDR3 is TGCAGCGTTGAAGATAATCGGGGCTACACCTTC.

This clonotype has more than one count but fewer than ten. V is TRBV19 and J is TRBJ2-4, with D possibly being TRBD2 (5 bases). Trimming removed 2 bases from V and 6 bases from J, with 11 bases in between. The CDR3 spans 14 residues. Germline V gene lookup returns CDR1 LNHDA and CDR2 SQIVND (reference sequence). The DNA of the CDR3 is TGTGCCAGTAGTATACCGGAACGGGGAAACATTCAGTACTTC. This encodes CASSIPERGNIQYF. The full variable domain, with the rest looked up from reference TRBV19 and TRBJ2-4, is DGGITQSPKYLFRKEGQNVTLSCEQNLNHDAMYWYRQDPGQGLRLIYYSQIVNDFQKGDIAEGYSVSREKKESFPLTVTSAQKNPTAFYLCASSIPERGNIQYFGAGTRLSVL.

This clonotype has only a few counts. The chain combines TRBV20-1 with TRBJ1-1; 8 bases map to TRBD1. The CDR3 runs to 14 residues. Germline CDR1 DFQATT, CDR2 SNEGSKA (reference sequence). The J segment lost 0 bases and the V segment lost 1 base, leaving 1 base of the junction unmatched. The CDR3 spells CSARGTGMNTEAFF. The CDR3 DNA is TGCAGTGCTAGAGGGACAGGGATGAACACTGAAGCTTTCTTT.